These 32 T cell receptor beta chains share one sample of origin, sequenced in a study of blood T cell repertoires in COVID-19. Data came from immunoSEQ multiplex PCR; TCRdb stores just in-frame clones and leaves some out. The data hold about 170,000 clones, with under 90% observed a single time. Sequenced input: peripheral blood. The receptors derive from a woman of 80 years or more with acute or convalescent COVID-19.

The chain has TRBV5-1 and TRBJ2-2; TRBD1 matches at 10 bases. V dropped 0 bases and J dropped 4; count of bases not matched to a gene: 6. Germline V gene sequence: CDR1 SGHRS, CDR2 YFSETQ. The length of the CDR3 is 17 residues. In nucleotides, the CDR3 is TGCGCCAGCAGCTTGGCCGGGGGACAGGGGACCACCGGGGAGCTGTTTTTT. This encodes CASSLAGGQGTTGELFF.

The chain employs TRBV9 and TRBJ2-3; no clear D gene. The germline V gene has CDR1 SGDLS and CDR2 YYNGEE. This CDR3 is 14 amino acids long. V gave up 0 bases and J gave up 3 bases, with 8 bases separating them. The CDR3 nucleotides read TGTGCCAGCAGCGTAGGTCTAGTTACAGATACGCAGTATTTT. It codes for CASSVGLVTDTQYF.

This clone was observed once. The V gene is TRBV7-9, the J gene TRBJ1-1, with TRBD1 matching 7 bases. V shed 5 bases and J 3 bases; nucleotides not matched to a gene: 9. Germline CDR1 is SEHNR and CDR2 is FQNEAQ (reference sequence). The CDR3 has 15 residues. For the CDR3, the DNA is TGTGCCAGCAGCCCGGCGACAGGGCCGCACACTGAAGCTTTCTTT. Its protein product is CASSPATGPHTEAFF.

The chain links TRBV5-6 to TRBJ2-5; 7 bases align to TRBD1. CDR3 size: 14 residues. Germline V gives CDR1 SGHDT, CDR2 YYEEEE. After removal of 0 bases from V and 5 bases from J, the junction contained 4 bases not matched to a gene. The CDR3 is CASSLVGGRETQYF. The CDR3 bases are TGTGCCAGCAGCTTGGTAGGGGGCAGGGAGACCCAGTACTTC.

The J gene is TRBJ1-2, the V gene TRBV18, with 11 bases lining up with TRBD1. Germline assignment: CDR1 KGHSH and CDR2 LQKENI. This CDR3 contains 15 residues. V gave up 4 bases and J gave up 1 base; unmatched junction bases: 2. CDR3 in amino acids: CASSQGQGDNYGYTF. CDR3 nucleotide sequence: TGTGCCAGCTCACAGGGACAGGGGGATAACTATGGCTACACCTTC.

The genes are TRBV30 and TRBJ1-2, with a possible D match to TRBD1 (6 bases). In germline, CDR1 is GTSNPN, CDR2 SVGIG (reference sequence). V was pared by 4 bases and J by 4 bases, with 13 bases between. The CDR3 runs 13 residues. CDR3 sequence (DNA): TGTGCCTGGAACGGACAGATCGCCTATGGCTACACCTTC. The encoded protein is CAWNGQIAYGYTF.

Regarding this clone: Other nucleotide sequences in the sample specify the same CDR3. V and J are TRBV18 and TRBJ2-6; maybe TRBD2 (5 bases). Per the germline V gene, CDR1 is KGHSH and CDR2 is LQKENI. The CDR3 consists of 16 residues. V was shortened by 0 bases and J by 2 bases, with 8 bases between the two germline ends. The CDR3 reads CASSPPVGAGANVLTF. For the CDR3, the DNA is TGTGCCAGCTCACCACCGGTCGGGGCTGGGGCCAACGTCCTGACTTTC.

The chain has TRBV5-1 and TRBJ1-1; 7 bases match TRBD1. V dropped 4 bases and J dropped 5; count of bases not matched to a gene: 11. The V gene's germline CDR1 is SGHRS and CDR2 YFSETQ. This CDR3 is 15 amino acids long. CDR3 nucleotides: TGCGCCAGCAGCCCCTCTACAGGGGTAGGGACTGAAGCTTTCTTT. Its translation is CASSPSTGVGTEAFF.

The chain couples TRBV27 to TRBJ1-6, with D tentatively TRBD1 (6 bases). V was trimmed by 2 bases and J by 8 bases, leaving 10 bases between them. The CDR3 consists of 14 residues. Germline V gives CDR1 MNHEY, CDR2 SMNVEV (reference sequence). CDR3 sequence reads: CASSLRRTDSPLHF. As DNA, the CDR3 is TGTGCCAGCAGTTTAAGACGGACAGATTCACCCCTCCACTTT.

The rearrangement uses TRBV30 and TRBJ1-5, with a tentative D call TRBD1 (5 bases). The V end was cut by 3 bases, the J end by 0 bases, with 9 bases between. Germline CDR1 reads GTSNPN; CDR2 reads SVGIG (reference sequence). The CDR3 covers 14 residues. The CDR3 DNA reads as TGTGCCTGGAGGGACAACCTTAGCAATCAGCCCCAGCATTTT. Its translation is CAWRDNLSNQPQHF.

This chain connects TRBV7-2 to TRBJ2-7, with 8 bases that match TRBD2. With 1 base clipped from V and 4 bases from J, the junction kept 12 bases outside the gene matches. The CDR3 has 17 residues. Germline V gene sequence: CDR1 SGHTA, CDR2 FQGNSA. CDR3 sequence reads: CASSLGSAASGLYEQYF. CDR3 in DNA: TGTGCCAGCAGCTTAGGGTCAGCGGCTAGCGGGCTTTACGAGCAGTACTTC.

This rearrangement joins TRBV3-1 (or the pseudogene TRBV3-2) to TRBJ2-7; the D is unclear. V lost 11 bases and J lost 1, with 15 bases in between. Germline CDR1 and CDR2: LGHDT and YNNKEL (reference sequence). The CDR3 is 13 residues long. The CDR3 region has the DNA TGTGCCTTCGGCCCTGCTAGTTCCTACGAGCAGTACTTC. The encoded protein is CAFGPASSYEQYF.

The J gene is TRBJ1-1, the V gene TRBV9; TRBD1 might be the D (6 bases). The V end lost 4 bases, the J end lost 5 bases, and 15 bases lay between the germline ends. Germline V gene data show CDR1 as SGDLS and CDR2 as YYNGEE. CDR3 length: 14 residues. The CDR3 nucleotides read TGTGCCAGCAGCCTAGGGGGGCGCGGGACTGAAGCTTTCTTT. It specifies CASSLGGRGTEAFF.

The chain combines TRBV11-2 with TRBJ2-3; D not certain. CDR3 size: 14 residues. Germline-derived CDR1 and CDR2 are SGHAT and FQNNGV. V was cut by 3 bases and J by 2 bases, with 9 bases left in between. In nucleotides, the CDR3 is TGTGCCAGCAGCTTGGGCCCAGCCACAGATACGCAGTATTTT. As protein: CASSLGPATDTQYF.

This clone has a single count. The gene calls are TRBV25-1 and TRBJ2-1; 9 bases match TRBD2. The CDR3 is 18 amino acids. From germline, CDR1 is MGHDK and CDR2 SYGVNS. Trimming took 2 bases from V and 7 from J; bases not matched to a gene: 15. The CDR3 DNA reads as TGTGCCAGCAGTGAAGTTGGGGCCCGACTAGCGGAGGGGAATGAGCAGTTCTTC. Encoded protein: CASSEVGARLAEGNEQFF.

This chain's CDR3 is CATSRVAGTSETQYF. CDR3 nucleotides: TGTGCCACCAGCAGAGTAGCGGGGACGTCGGAGACCCAGTACTTC. The chain is built from TRBV15 and TRBJ2-5; 8 bases match TRBD2. Per the germline V gene, CDR1 is LNHNV and CDR2 is YYDKDF (reference sequence). With 1 base clipped from V and 5 bases from J, the junction kept 6 bases outside the gene matches. The CDR3 extends over 15 amino acids.

The gene calls are TRBV5-8 and TRBJ1-1, with 8 bases matching TRBD1. Germline-derived CDR1 and CDR2 are SGHTS and YDEGEE. The CDR3 sequence is 12 residues long. The trim removed 2 bases at V and 8 bases at J, leaving 2 bases unmatched. CDR3 protein: CASSFQGAEAFF. CDR3 sequence (DNA): TGTGCCAGCAGCTTCCAGGGGGCGGAAGCTTTCTTT.

This chain uses TRBV6-2 or TRBV6-3 with TRBJ1-5; D gene unclear. Per germline, CDR1 MNHEY and CDR2 SVGEGT. Trimming pared 3 bases from V and 4 bases from J, leaving 10 bases between. This CDR3 region has 14 residues. The CDR3 loop reads CASSYIVNNQPQHF. For the CDR3, the DNA is TGTGCCAGCAGTTATATAGTAAATAATCAGCCCCAGCATTTT.

This rearrangement joins TRBV5-1 to TRBJ2-1; D is possibly TRBD1 (5 bases). CDR1 is SGHRS, CDR2 YFSETQ, per germline. V shed 6 bases and J shed 0 bases, with 13 bases lying between them. CDR3 length equals 15 residues. Here the CDR3 reads CASIPGDSSYNEQFF. The DNA of the CDR3 is TGCGCCAGCATCCCAGGAGACAGCTCCTACAATGAGCAGTTCTTC.

This clone is medium-sized (0.01 to 0.1%). J is TRBJ2-3 and V is TRBV6-4; 7 bases fit TRBD2. The CDR3 consists of 15 residues. Trimming cost V 3 bases and J 1 base; bases outside gene matches: 4. Germline CDR1 and CDR2: MRHNA and SNTAGT. CDR3 DNA sequence: TGTGCCAGCAGTGAAAGGAGCGGGGGCACAGATACGCAGTATTTT. It yields the protein CASSERSGGTDTQYF.

The CDR3, as DNA: TGTGCCAGCAGCTTAGAGGGGACAGGGAATGAAAAACTGTTTTTT. Its translation: CASSLEGTGNEKLFF. The rearrangement links TRBV9 to TRBJ1-4, with 9 positions matching TRBD1. The CDR3 runs to 15 residues. J was trimmed by 5 bases and V by 4 bases; bases with no gene match: 6. The germline gives CDR1 SGDLS, CDR2 YYNGEE.

The count of this clone is one. This rearrangement joins TRBV19 to TRBJ2-5; D is perhaps TRBD2 (7 bases). Looked up from germline, CDR1 is LNHDA and CDR2 is SQIVND (reference sequence). The CDR3 length is 17 residues. Trimming removed 4 bases at V and 1 base at J, with 19 bases between. This CDR3 is CASSKRGGSLIQETQYF. The CDR3 nucleotides are TGTGCCAGTAGTAAGAGGGGGGGCTCGCTTATCCAAGAGACCCAGTACTTC. The entire variable domain, with the rest obtained from reference TRBV19 and TRBJ2-5, is as follows: DGGITQSPKYLFRKEGQNVTLSCEQNLNHDAMYWYRQDPGQGLRLIYYSQIVNDFQKGDIAEGYSVSREKKESFPLTVTSAQKNPTAFYLCASSKRGGSLIQETQYFGPGTRLLVL.

The rearrangement links TRBV5-1 to TRBJ2-7; weak D call: TRBD2 (5 bases). This CDR3 is built from 15 residues. The V gene's germline CDR1 is SGHRS and CDR2 YFSETQ. Trimming removed 0 bases from V and 0 bases from J, with 10 bases in between. CDR3 region: CASSLVEGSSYEQYF. The CDR3, as DNA: TGCGCCAGCAGCTTGGTAGAGGGAAGCTCCTACGAGCAGTACTTC.

The chain uses TRBV9 and TRBJ2-2, with TRBD2 matching 10 bases. Germline lookup yields CDR1 SGDLS and CDR2 YYNGEE. The CDR3 sequence is 17 residues long. V gave up 4 bases and J gave up 2 bases; unmatched junction bases: 8. CDR3 DNA: TGTGCCAGCAGCCGGACTAGCGGACGGATTAACACCGGGGAGCTGTTTTTT. The encoded protein is CASSRTSGRINTGELFF.

V usage is TRBV7-9 and J usage is TRBJ2-3; 8 bases are shared with TRBD2. The CDR3 totals 18 residues. After removal of 1 base from V and 4 bases from J, the junction contained 13 bases not matched to a gene. Germline CDR1 and CDR2: SEHNR and FQNEAQ (reference sequence). CDR3 coding DNA: TGTGCCAGCAGCTTAGGACTCTTTAGCGGGAAAAGCTCAGATACGCAGTATTTT. This encodes CASSLGLFSGKSSDTQYF.

V is TRBV5-1 and J is TRBJ1-3, with D tentatively TRBD1 (6 bases). The germline CDR1 and CDR2 sequences are SGHRS and YFSETQ. Trimming pared 2 bases from V and 0 bases from J, leaving 12 bases between. CDR3 length equals 16 residues. CDR3 protein: CASSLQGLASGNTIYF. The CDR3 DNA reads TGCGCCAGCAGCTTACAGGGCCTAGCCTCTGGAAACACCATATATTTT.

The chain uses TRBV14 and TRBJ2-2, with unresolved D. The CDR3 spans 14 residues. Trimming removed 1 base at V and 6 bases at J, with 9 bases between. Germline V gene data show CDR1 as SGHDN and CDR2 as FVKESK. This CDR3 is CASSQVRYSGELFF. CDR3 sequence (DNA): TGTGCCAGCAGCCAAGTTCGGTATTCCGGGGAGCTGTTTTTT.

The chain links TRBV20-1 to TRBJ2-3, with D possibly being TRBD1 (6 bases). The CDR3 spans 14 residues. V dropped 3 bases and J dropped 1 base, with 11 bases sitting between them. CDR1 is DFQATT, CDR2 SNEGSKA, per germline (reference sequence). The CDR3 DNA reads as TGCAGTGCTAGTTTACGACAGGGCACAGATACGCAGTATTTT. Protein product: CSASLRQGTDTQYF.

This clone was counted a single time. V and J are TRBV7-2 and TRBJ2-5, with unresolved D. V lost 5 bases, J lost 4 bases, and 5 bases lay in between. Looked up from germline, CDR1 is SGHTA and CDR2 is FQGNSA. The CDR3 sequence is 11 residues long. CDR3 region: CASSPRETQYF. CDR3 DNA sequence: TGTGCCAGCAGCCCGAGAGAGACCCAGTACTTC.

On this clone: Distinct nucleotide sequences in the sample also encode this CDR3. This rearrangement joins TRBV7-2 to TRBJ1-1, with a tentative D call TRBD1 (5 bases). The germline V gene encodes CDR1 SGHTA and CDR2 FQGNSA. The length of the CDR3 is 14 residues. V was trimmed by 1 base and J by 4 bases, leaving 10 bases between them. In DNA, the CDR3 is TGTGCCAGCAGCTTAGTCGGGGGTGGCACTGAAGCTTTCTTT. This codes for CASSLVGGGTEAFF.

The V gene is TRBV7-8, the J gene TRBJ2-1; TRBD2 is a possible D gene (5 bases). This CDR3 comprises 17 residues. Germline lookup yields CDR1 SGHVS and CDR2 FQNEAQ. V was cut by 5 bases and J by 0 bases, with 17 bases left in between. CDR3 amino acids: CASSPNRGLISYNEQFF. The DNA for the CDR3 is TGTGCCAGCAGCCCAAATCGAGGGCTAATCTCCTACAATGAGCAGTTCTTC.

The rearrangement links TRBV12-3 or TRBV12-4 to TRBJ1-6; possibly TRBD1 for D (5 bases). The CDR3 totals 13 residues. V gave up 3 bases and J gave up 10 bases, with 10 bases separating them. The chain's CDR3 is CASSFSGYSPLHF. The CDR3 coding sequence is TGTGCCAGCAGTTTTTCAGGGTACTCACCCCTCCACTTT.